A single sample is the source of the 29 T cell receptor beta chains below, sequenced in a study of T cell repertoires in cytomegalovirus infection. TCRdb passed the reads through MiXCR, listing each CDR3 protein once. The sample comprises about 600,000 distinct CDR3 sequences, about 24% of which are singletons, and roughly 8% rests with the top ten. Sequencing was done on a sample of CD8+ T cells from PBMCs. These receptors were collected from a human donor in good health (CMV status not recorded). Some clones in this sample may be carry-over from other donors' samples.

At least ten counts were recorded for this clonotype. The V call is TRBV7-2, the J call TRBJ1-2, with 7 bases fitting TRBD1. Germline V gives CDR1 SGHTA, CDR2 FQGNSA. With V trimmed by 4 bases and J by 3 bases, 11 bases remained unmatched. The CDR3 length is 16 residues. CDR3 amino acids: CASSYGQAVPDYGYTF. The CDR3 DNA is TGTGCCAGCAGCTACGGACAGGCAGTCCCCGACTATGGCTACACCTTC.

This clonotype was seen a few times. The chain is built from TRBV7-6 and TRBJ2-1; maybe TRBD1 (5 bases). Germline V gene data show CDR1 as SGHVS and CDR2 as FNYEAQ. CDR3 length: 15 amino acids. Between the trimmed V and J ends, which lost 6 bases and 2 bases, there was a span of 14 bases. CDR3 protein: CASSSGDSPYNEQFF. In DNA, the CDR3 is TGTGCCAGCAGTTCAGGAGACAGCCCCTACAATGAGCAGTTCTTC.

This clonotype was counted once. The rearrangement joins TRBV2 to TRBJ2-7; 10 positions agree with TRBD1. CDR3 length: 15 amino acids. Germline V CDR1 and CDR2: SNHLY, FYNNEI. Trimming at V came to 3 bases and at J to 4 bases, leaving 6 bases not matched to a gene. The CDR3: CASSEVGQGRYEQYF. The CDR3 DNA sequence: TGTGCCAGCAGTGAGGTGGGACAGGGGAGGTACGAGCAGTACTTC.

This clonotype was recorded at least ten times. The chain carries TRBV7-2 and TRBJ2-7; D possibly matches TRBD1 or TRBD2 (5 bases each). Germline V gene lookup returns CDR1 SGHTA and CDR2 FQGNSA. Trimming pared 5 bases from V and 3 bases from J, leaving 14 bases between. The CDR3 covers 14 residues. CDR3 loop: CASSRSGTDYEQYF. The CDR3 nucleotides are TGTGCCAGCAGCCGTTCCGGGACGGACTACGAGCAGTACTTC.

This clonotype was counted ten times or more. The V call is TRBV7-9, the J call TRBJ2-7; a possible D gene is TRBD2 (5 bases). The germline gives CDR1 SEHNR, CDR2 FQNEAQ (reference sequence). V lost 5 bases to trimming and J lost 3 bases, with 8 bases between them. The CDR3 is 12 amino acids. CDR3 bases: TGTGCCAGCAGCCCTGGGAGCTACGAGCAGTACGTC. This sequence encodes CASSPGSYEQYV.

At least ten counts were recorded for this clonotype. The rearrangement joins TRBV28 to TRBJ2-7; D unclear. This CDR3 is built from 9 residues. From germline, CDR1 is MDHEN and CDR2 SYDVKM. V was clipped by 9 bases and J by 2 bases, with 2 bases between them. CDR3 sequence reads: CASPYEQYV. The CDR3, as DNA: TGTGCCAGTCCCTACGAGCAGTACGTC.

This clonotype was recorded a few times. A much larger clone differs from this one at a single base, so this may be a read error. The rearrangement joins TRBV7-2 to TRBJ1-1, with D perhaps TRBD1 (5 bases). The CDR3 totals 16 residues. CDR1 SGHTA and CDR2 FQGNSA come from the germline V gene. CDR3 DNA sequence: TGTGTCAGCAGCCCGGGGACCTTCTTAGGAGACGGTGAAGCTTTCTTT. Translation gives CVSSPGTFLGDGEAFF.

The rearrangement joins TRBV6-2 or TRBV6-3 to TRBJ2-1; TRBD1 might be the D (5 bases). The V and J ends lost 2 bases and 1 base respectively, with 15 bases between them. The CDR3 consists of 17 residues. Germline CDR1 and CDR2: MNHEY and SVGEGT. The CDR3 spells CASSYVSPGQSYNEQFF. CDR3 nucleotides: TGTGCCAGCAGTTACGTTTCCCCTGGACAATCCTACAATGAGCAGTTCTTC.

This clonotype occurred a few times. This sequence joins TRBV29-1 and TRBJ1-2; D unresolved. This CDR3 spans 11 amino acids. Per the germline V gene, CDR1 is SQVTM and CDR2 is ANQGSEA. The V end lost 0 bases, the J end lost 5 bases, and 4 bases lay between the germline ends. The CDR3 nucleotides are TGCAGCGTTGAAGATCCGTATGGCTACACCTTC. Translated: CSVEDPYGYTF.

The chain employs TRBV6-2 or TRBV6-3 and TRBJ2-7; the match to TRBD1 covers 7 bases. The CDR3 length is 16 residues. Germline lookup yields CDR1 MNHEY and CDR2 SVGEGT. V lost 3 bases, J lost 0 bases, and 8 bases stayed unmatched. CDR3 region: CASSYVPTGVSYEQYF. The CDR3 region has the DNA TGTGCCAGCAGTTATGTCCCAACAGGGGTCTCCTACGAGCAGTACTTC.

CDR3 protein: CSARDNRKTTVNEQFF. The CDR3, as DNA: TGCAGTGCTAGAGATAATAGGAAGACTACAGTCAATGAGCAGTTCTTC. The chain carries TRBV20-1 and TRBJ2-1; possible D gene TRBD2, 5 bases. The CDR3 covers 16 residues. Germline V CDR1 and CDR2: DFQATT, SNEGSKA (reference sequence). V was shortened by 0 bases and J by 6 bases, with 18 bases between the two germline ends.

This clonotype was counted only a few times. The V gene is TRBV15, the J gene TRBJ2-7; the match to TRBD1 covers 7 bases. V shed 7 bases and J 2 bases; nucleotides not matched to a gene: 5. Germline V gene lookup returns CDR1 LNHNV and CDR2 YYDKDF (reference sequence). The CDR3 extends over 13 amino acids. DNA of the CDR3: TGTGCCACCACCGGGACAGAAACCTACGAGCAGTACTTC. This codes for CATTGTETYEQYF.

The CDR3 region is CSVGDRVTGELFF. The CDR3 DNA sequence: TGCAGCGTTGGAGACAGGGTCACCGGGGAGCTGTTTTTT. The chain carries TRBV29-1 and TRBJ2-2, with TRBD1 matching 7 bases. The CDR3 is 13 amino acids. The V gene's germline CDR1 is SQVTM and CDR2 ANQGSEA. V lost 4 bases, J lost 4 bases, and 3 bases stayed unmatched.

This clonotype was picked up many times. Written as DNA, the CDR3 is TGTGCCAGCAGCTTGGCCGTGGGCGGAGTCTCCTACGAGCAGTACTTC. Protein sequence: CASSLAVGGVSYEQYF. The V gene is TRBV5-8, the J gene TRBJ2-7, with D uncertain. Looked up from germline, CDR1 is SGHTS and CDR2 is YDEGEE. The CDR3 runs to 16 residues. The V end was cut by 0 bases, the J end by 0 bases, with 13 bases between.

The chain employs TRBV7-9 and TRBJ2-1; TRBD2 agrees at 10 bases. Losses at the gene ends were 6 bases for V and 4 bases for J; bases not matched to a gene: 12. This CDR3 spans 17 amino acids. Germline CDR1 SEHNR, CDR2 FQNEAQ (reference sequence). As DNA, the CDR3 is TGTGCCAGCAGGGGGGCTAGCGGGGGCCTCATTTACAATGAGCAGTTCTTC. This gives the protein CASRGASGGLIYNEQFF.

This clonotype was found many times. V and J are TRBV6-5 and TRBJ2-3, with 7 bases matching TRBD1. Germline CDR1 and CDR2: MNHEY and SVGAGI. Trimming took 6 bases from V and 1 from J; bases not matched to a gene: 10. This CDR3 region has 16 residues. DNA for the CDR3: TGTGCCAGCAGGAAATACGGACAGGCCCGCACAGATACGCAGTATTTT. Translating it yields CASRKYGQARTDTQYF.

The rearrangement links TRBV27 to TRBJ1-1, with 7 nucleotides matching TRBD1. V lost 6 bases and J lost 10; bases outside the gene matches: 23. Germline assignment: CDR1 MNHEY and CDR2 SMNVEV (reference sequence). This CDR3 region has 17 residues. This chain's CDR3 is CASSLLPPPETGWGAFF. DNA for the CDR3: TGTGCCAGCAGCCTGCTACCCCCTCCCGAGACAGGGTGGGGAGCTTTCTTT.

Comment on this clonotype: This is likely a read error, given that the CDR3 carries no conserved phenylalanine or tryptophan at its end. J is TRBJ2-1 and V is TRBV6-6; possible D gene TRBD1, 6 bases. The V end was cut by 2 bases, the J end by 3 bases, with 17 bases between. Germline-derived CDR1 and CDR2 are MNHNY and SVGAGI (reference sequence). CDR3 size: 17 residues. DNA for the CDR3: TGTGCCAGCAGTTACGACCGGGACAAAACCTACTACAATGAGCAGTTCTCC. This translates into CASSYDRDKTYYNEQFS.

This clonotype showed up many times. This sequence joins TRBV4-2 and TRBJ1-2, with TRBD1 identical over 7 bases. Losses at the gene ends were 2 bases for V and 4 bases for J; bases not matched to a gene: 10. The CDR3 covers 16 residues. CDR1 and CDR2 (germline): LGHNA, YNFKEQ. The CDR3 coding sequence is TGTGCCAGCAGCCAATCCCGACAGGGATTTATCTATGGCTACACCTTC. It is translated as CASSQSRQGFIYGYTF.

This sequence joins TRBV28 and TRBJ2-3; D not resolved. Germline CDR1 and CDR2: MDHEN and SYDVKM. The CDR3 spans 15 residues. With 7 bases removed from V and 2 bases from J, the gap between germline ends came to 16 bases. The CDR3 protein is CASNLDAEFTDTQYF. The CDR3 coding sequence is TGTGCCAGCAACCTGGACGCAGAGTTCACAGATACGCAGTATTTT.

The rearrangement uses TRBV10-3 and TRBJ1-5, with TRBD1 matching over 8 bases. Looked up from germline, CDR1 is ENHRY and CDR2 is SYGVKD. The CDR3 has 14 amino acids. J lost 5 bases, V lost 9 bases, and 9 bases had no gene match. Here the CDR3 DNA reads TGTGCCATTGCAACAGGGGGAGATTATCAGCCCCAGCATTTT. It is translated as CAIATGGDYQPQHF.

The J gene is TRBJ1-2, the V gene TRBV12-3 or TRBV12-4; D gene unclear. V was shortened by 3 bases and J by 0 bases, with 11 bases between the two germline ends. CDR3 length equals 15 residues. Here the CDR3 DNA reads TGTGCCAGCAGTTTCCGAACAACAGCTAACTATGGCTACACCTTC. This translates into CASSFRTTANYGYTF.

Concerning this clonotype: A clone one base away is much larger, so this may be a read error. This chain links TRBV12-3 or TRBV12-4 with TRBJ1-2, with D maybe TRBD1 (5 bases). This CDR3 has 13 amino acids. The CDR3 bases are TGTGCCAGCAGTTTAGACCCAGGGCAGGGCTTCACCTTC. It encodes CASSLDPGQGFTF.

This clonotype was observed many times. The gene calls are TRBV6-2 or TRBV6-3 and TRBJ2-1; no definite D call. Trimming stripped 6 bases from V and 10 bases from J, with 13 bases between. In germline, CDR1 is MNHEY, CDR2 SVGEGT. This CDR3 has 12 residues. This CDR3 is CASSPSGGEQFF. CDR3 bases: TGTGCCAGCAGCCCCTCCGGTGGAGAGCAGTTCTTC.

The chain uses TRBV28 and TRBJ2-1, with D maybe TRBD2 (5 bases). V lost 3 bases, J lost 7 bases, and 10 bases lay in between. The CDR3 spans 13 residues. Looked up from germline, CDR1 is MDHEN and CDR2 is SYDVKM. The CDR3 is CASSFERFNEQFF. CDR3 bases: TGTGCCAGCAGTTTCGAGCGGTTTAATGAGCAGTTCTTC.

V is TRBV4-2 and J is TRBJ2-7; TRBD2 matches at 8 bases. The germline V gene has CDR1 LGHNA and CDR2 YNFKEQ. Trimming took 0 bases from V and 0 from J; bases not matched to a gene: 4. The CDR3 runs 16 residues. In DNA form, the CDR3 reads TGTGCCAGCAGCCAAGATGTGGGGACTAGCTCCTACGAGCAGTACGTC. It translates to CASSQDVGTSSYEQYV.

This clonotype was recorded at least ten times. The rearrangement joins TRBV7-6 to TRBJ2-3; tentatively, D is TRBD2 (5 bases). V was cut by 3 bases and J by 0 bases, with 13 bases left in between. The germline CDR1 and CDR2 sequences are SGHVS and FNYEAQ. CDR3 length: 16 residues. Written as DNA, the CDR3 is TGTGCCAGCAGCTTTGGACCGGGAACTAGCACAGATACGCAGTATTTT. Amino acids: CASSFGPGTSTDTQYF.

The V call is TRBV7-6, the J call TRBJ2-1; TRBD1 might be the D (5 bases). Trimming pared 0 bases from V and 3 bases from J, leaving 9 bases between. There are 15 residues in the CDR3. CDR1 and CDR2 from the germline V gene are SGHVS and FNYEAQ. The CDR3 coding sequence is TGTGCCAGCAGCTTAGCCAGGGAACGCTACAATGAGCAGTTCTTC. It codes for CASSLARERYNEQFF. Filled out from reference TRBV7-6 and TRBJ2-1, the complete variable domain reads GAGVSQSPRYKVTKRGQDVALRCDPISGHVSLYWYRQALGQGPEFLTYFNYEAQQDKSGLPNDRFSAERPEGSISTLTIQRTEQRDSAMYRCASSLARERYNEQFFGPGTRLTVL.

The rearrangement uses TRBV6-6 and TRBJ1-2; TRBD1 agrees at 7 bases. Trimming at V came to 7 bases and at J to 0 bases, leaving 8 bases not matched to a gene. The CDR3 is 15 residues long. CDR1 is MNHNY and CDR2 is SVGAGI in the germline V gene (reference sequence). The CDR3 reads CASNGQDLANYGYTF. CDR3 DNA sequence: TGTGCCAGCAATGGACAGGATTTGGCTAACTATGGCTACACCTTC.